The sequence of this T cell receptor beta chain was determined in a study of shared clonotypes between healthy human individuals (dated by TCRdb to the early 2020s). Concerning the study at large: The cohort included a few men and two women between 18 and 49 years of age. To estimate repertoire size and how much clonotype sharing occurs between individuals, the study deeply sequenced the blood TCR repertoires of about five healthy adults. Between about 0.9 and 10 billion PBMCs per donor were obtained by leukapheresis. To increase sequencing depth and limit assay-specific biases, different laboratories used diverse techniques to prepare libraries and sequence TCR repertoires. General study outcomes and caveats: Pairwise subsampling led to the expectation that sequencing depth would affect the degree of clonotype sharing among donors. Sampling was restricted to blood, and TCR repertoires in tissues likely differ from the TCR repertoires found in blood. The small number of donors limited the genetic and exposure-history diversity represented.

Healthy HIV-negative adults with no recently reported acute infections or vaccinations were included as donors. Every donor was a Caucasian adult living in Nashville, Tennessee, USA. For unsorted samples, tens of millions of PBMCs were counted and genomic DNA was extracted with the QIAamp DNA Blood Mini kit. Blood was collected by leukapheresis, and PBMCs were isolated by Ficoll-Histopaque density gradient centrifugation and then cryopreserved in liquid nitrogen vapor phase. Using the deep immunoSEQ assay, multiplex PCR amplified TCR CDR3 regions from genomic DNA. Extracted genomic DNA from each cell subset was distributed evenly across all wells of several immunoSEQ 96-well plates, and each plate was treated as a replicate. For unsorted PBMC, around 300 ng of genomic DNA, equivalent to around 30,000 T cell genomes, went into each replicate PCR. Unsorted PBMC genomic DNA was sequenced across ten immunoSEQ deep assay plates. The purified libraries were quantified using a Qubit 3.0 fluorometer, sized with a Bioanalyzer 2100, and then quantified again using the KAPA Library Quantification kit. Every immunoSEQ 96-well plate was sequenced on a dedicated single-read 150-cycle Illumina NextSeq 550 flow cell. Per the source publication's procedure: Because only junctional sequences without quality scores were contained in the immunoSEQ output, filtering matching that applied to full-length reads could not be performed. To assign V/J genes and CDR3, sequences were annotated using PyIR, a Python wrapper for IgBLAST v1.9, with IMGT germline references. Reads were filtered out if the reads had weak V/J assignments (E-value above 1e-6), no CDR3, stop codons, out-of-frame junctions, or ambiguous translated residues. V3J clonotypes were defined as sequences sharing an identical inferred V gene, J gene, and CDR3 amino acid sequence. Percentage overlap between repertoires was calculated by dividing the number of shared unique clonotypes by the size of the smaller repertoire. Repertoire richness was assessed with RTK rarefaction, the Chao1 estimator, and Recon v2.1 estimates of unobserved clonotypes. This is the immuneACCESS table as TCRdb keeps it, with only in-frame sequences that have V and J called. A part of the clones is gone; compared with another copy, unresolved V genes explain less than half, and the rest is unexplained. For V, J and clone size, that table is used; D and trimming come from the DNA. Within this sample are 450,000 to 500,000 clones, with more than 75% of them counted one time only. The ten top clones hold 12% of the sample.

V and J lose 2 bases and 11 bases, and a span of 15 bases separates them. CDR1 MNHNY and CDR2 SVGAGI are derived from the germline V gene (reference sequence). Taken from cysteine to phenylalanine, the CDR3 has 13 residues. The sequence is cut down to CDR3 DNA, 39 bases in frame from base 1. This clone was recorded only once. Its antigen has not been determined. No base-level quality is on record; no much larger clone is a single base apart. The sequence came from a woman aged 35 to 49 in good health. Some clones in this sample may be carry-over from other donors' samples. This sequence uses TRBV6-6 and TRBJ1-1; the D segment cannot be called with confidence. Sample: PBMCs. This receptor carries the CDR3 CASSYEIGVAAFF. Here is the DNA: TGTGCCAGCAGTTACGAGATTGGTGTCGCGGCTTTCTTT.